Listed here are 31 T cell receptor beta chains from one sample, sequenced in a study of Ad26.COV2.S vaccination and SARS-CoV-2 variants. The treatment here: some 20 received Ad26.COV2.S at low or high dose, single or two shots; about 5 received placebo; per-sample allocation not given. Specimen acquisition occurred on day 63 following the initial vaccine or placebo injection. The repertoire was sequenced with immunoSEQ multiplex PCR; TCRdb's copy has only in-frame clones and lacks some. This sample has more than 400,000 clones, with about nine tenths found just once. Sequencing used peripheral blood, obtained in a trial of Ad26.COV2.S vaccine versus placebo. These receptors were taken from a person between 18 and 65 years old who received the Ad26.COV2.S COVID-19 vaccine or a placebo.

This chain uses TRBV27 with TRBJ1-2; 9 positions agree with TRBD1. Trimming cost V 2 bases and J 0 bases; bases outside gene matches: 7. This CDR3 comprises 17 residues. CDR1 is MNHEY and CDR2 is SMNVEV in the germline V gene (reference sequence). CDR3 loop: CASSLVGQGPSNYGYTF. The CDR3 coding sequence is TGTGCCAGCAGTTTAGTGGGACAGGGACCTTCTAACTATGGCTACACCTTC.

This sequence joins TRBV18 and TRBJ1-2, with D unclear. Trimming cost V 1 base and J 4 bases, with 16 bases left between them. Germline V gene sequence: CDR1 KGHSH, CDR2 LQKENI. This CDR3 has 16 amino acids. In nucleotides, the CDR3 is TGTGCCAGCTCACCACTGGCAGACCTGAAAATCTATGGCTACACCTTC. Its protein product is CASSPLADLKIYGYTF.

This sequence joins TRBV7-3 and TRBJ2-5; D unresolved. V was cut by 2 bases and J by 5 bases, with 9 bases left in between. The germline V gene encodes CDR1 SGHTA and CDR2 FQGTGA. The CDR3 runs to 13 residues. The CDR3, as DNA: TGTGCCAGCAGCTTAGGACCCGGGGAGACCCAGTACTTC. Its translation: CASSLGPGETQYF.

CDR3 DNA: TGTGCCAGCAACCCACTAGCGGTCACAGATACGCAGTATTTT. Protein sequence: CASNPLAVTDTQYF. The V and J genes are TRBV21-1 and TRBJ2-3; the table's D call, TRBD2, has no DNA check behind it. TRBV21-1 is noted as a pseudogene. The CDR3 is 14 residues long.

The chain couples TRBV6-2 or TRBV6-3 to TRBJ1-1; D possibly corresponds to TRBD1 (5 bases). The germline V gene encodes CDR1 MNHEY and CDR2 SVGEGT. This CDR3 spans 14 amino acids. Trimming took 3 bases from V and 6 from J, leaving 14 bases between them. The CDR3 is CASSYGREQAEAFF. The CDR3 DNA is TGTGCCAGCAGTTATGGCAGGGAGCAAGCTGAAGCTTTCTTT.

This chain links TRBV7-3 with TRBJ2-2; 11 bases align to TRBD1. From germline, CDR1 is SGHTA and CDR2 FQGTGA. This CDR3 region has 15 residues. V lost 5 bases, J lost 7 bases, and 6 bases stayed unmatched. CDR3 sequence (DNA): TGTGCCAGCAGCGCGGGACAGGGGGAGGGCGGGGAGCTGTTTTTT. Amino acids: CASSAGQGEGGELFF.

The CDR3 nucleotides read TGTGCCAGCAGCTTGTTTGTCCCACCATACTATGGCTACACCTTC. It encodes CASSLFVPPYYGYTF. The V and J genes are TRBV5-6 and TRBJ1-2; D is unclear. This CDR3 has 15 amino acids. V was pared by 1 base and J by 3 bases, with 13 bases between. CDR1 and CDR2 from the germline V gene are SGHDT and YYEEEE. Drawing the rest from reference TRBV5-6 and TRBJ1-2, the complete variable domain is DAGVTQSPTHLIKTRGQQVTLRCSPKSGHDTVSWYQQALGQGPQFIFQYYEEEERQRGNFPDRFSGHQFPNYSSELNVNALLLGDSALYLCASSLFVPPYYGYTFGSGTRLTVV.

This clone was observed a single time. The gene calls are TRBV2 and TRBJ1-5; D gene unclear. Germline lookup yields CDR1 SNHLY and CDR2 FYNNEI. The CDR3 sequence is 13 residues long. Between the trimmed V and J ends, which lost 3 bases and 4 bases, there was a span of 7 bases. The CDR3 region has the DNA TGTGCCAGCAGTGACTTAGGGAATCAGCCCCAGCATTTT. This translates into CASSDLGNQPQHF.

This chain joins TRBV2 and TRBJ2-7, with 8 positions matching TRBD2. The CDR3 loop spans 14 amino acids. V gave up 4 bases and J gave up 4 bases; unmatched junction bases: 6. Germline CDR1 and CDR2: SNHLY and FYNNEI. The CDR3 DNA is TGTGCCAGCAGTGCCGGGAGGGCCGGGTACGAGCAGTACTTC. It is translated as CASSAGRAGYEQYF.

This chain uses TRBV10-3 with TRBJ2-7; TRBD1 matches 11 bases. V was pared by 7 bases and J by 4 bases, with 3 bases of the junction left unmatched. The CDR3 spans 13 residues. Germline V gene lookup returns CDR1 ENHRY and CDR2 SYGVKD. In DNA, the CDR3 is TGTGCCATCAACGGACAGGGGGCGTACGAGCAGTACTTC. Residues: CAINGQGAYEQYF.

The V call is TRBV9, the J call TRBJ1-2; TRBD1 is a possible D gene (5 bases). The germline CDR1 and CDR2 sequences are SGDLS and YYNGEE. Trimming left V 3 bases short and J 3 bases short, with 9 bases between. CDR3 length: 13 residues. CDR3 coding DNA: TGTGCCAGCAGCGGGGGGGAGGACTATGGCTACACCTTC. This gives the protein CASSGGEDYGYTF.

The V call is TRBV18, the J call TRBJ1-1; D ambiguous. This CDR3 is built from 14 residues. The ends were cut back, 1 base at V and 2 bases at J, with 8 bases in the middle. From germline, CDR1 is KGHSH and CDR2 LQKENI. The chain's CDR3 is CASSPLTQNTEAFF. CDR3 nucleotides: TGTGCCAGCTCACCACTGACACAAAACACTGAAGCTTTCTTT.

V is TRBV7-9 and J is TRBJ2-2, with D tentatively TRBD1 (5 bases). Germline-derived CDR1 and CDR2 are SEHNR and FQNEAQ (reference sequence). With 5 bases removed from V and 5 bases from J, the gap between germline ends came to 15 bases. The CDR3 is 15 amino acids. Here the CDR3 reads CASSAPTGFTGELFF. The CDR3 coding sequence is TGTGCCAGCAGCGCCCCTACAGGATTTACCGGGGAGCTGTTTTTT. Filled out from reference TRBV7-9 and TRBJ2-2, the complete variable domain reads DTGVSQNPRHKITKRGQNVTFRCDPISEHNRLYWYRQTLGQGPEFLTYFQNEAQLEKSRLLSDRFSAERPKGSFSTLEIQRTEQGDSAMYLCASSAPTGFTGELFFGEGSRLTVL.

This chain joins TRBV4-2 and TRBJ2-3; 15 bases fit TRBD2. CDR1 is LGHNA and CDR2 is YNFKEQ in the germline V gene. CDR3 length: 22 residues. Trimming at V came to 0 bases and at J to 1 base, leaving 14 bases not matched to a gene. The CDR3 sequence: CASSQESTPGLAGGYGTDTQYF. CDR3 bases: TGTGCCAGCAGCCAAGAGTCTACTCCGGGACTAGCGGGGGGATATGGCACAGATACGCAGTATTTT.

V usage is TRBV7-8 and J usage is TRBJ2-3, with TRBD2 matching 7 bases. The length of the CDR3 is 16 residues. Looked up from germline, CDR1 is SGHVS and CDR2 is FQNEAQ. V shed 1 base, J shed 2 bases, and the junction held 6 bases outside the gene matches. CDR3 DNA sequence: TGTGCCAGCAGCTTAGGACTAGCTGAAAACACAGATACGCAGTATTTT. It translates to CASSLGLAENTDTQYF.

CDR3 loop: CASSLEGRRHEPQHF. CDR3 DNA sequence: TGCGCCAGCAGCTTGGAAGGCAGGCGCCATGAGCCCCAGCATTTT. The chain couples TRBV5-1 to TRBJ1-5; D not certain. V dropped 0 bases and J dropped 8 bases, with 15 bases sitting between them. Germline CDR1 and CDR2: SGHRS and YFSETQ. This CDR3 is 15 amino acids long.

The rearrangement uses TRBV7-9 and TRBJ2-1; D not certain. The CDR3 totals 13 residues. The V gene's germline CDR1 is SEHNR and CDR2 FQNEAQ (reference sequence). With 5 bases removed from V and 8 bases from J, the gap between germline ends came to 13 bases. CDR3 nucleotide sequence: TGTGCCAGCAGCCCAGCTCCGGGTGATGAGCAGTTCTTC. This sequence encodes CASSPAPGDEQFF.

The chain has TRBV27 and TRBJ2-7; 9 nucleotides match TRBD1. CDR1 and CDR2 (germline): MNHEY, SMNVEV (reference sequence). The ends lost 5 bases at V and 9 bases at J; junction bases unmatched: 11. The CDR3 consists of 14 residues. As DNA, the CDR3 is TGTGCCAGCAGTACGGGACAGGGTTCTATTGGGCAGTACTTC. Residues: CASSTGQGSIGQYF.

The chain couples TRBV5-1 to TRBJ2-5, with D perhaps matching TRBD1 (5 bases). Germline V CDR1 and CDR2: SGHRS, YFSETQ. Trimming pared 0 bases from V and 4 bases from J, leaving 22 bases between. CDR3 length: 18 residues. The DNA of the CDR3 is TGCGCCAGCAGCTTGGCAGGGCAGCCGGAGTTTTCGGGAGAGACCCAGTACTTC. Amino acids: CASSLAGQPEFSGETQYF.

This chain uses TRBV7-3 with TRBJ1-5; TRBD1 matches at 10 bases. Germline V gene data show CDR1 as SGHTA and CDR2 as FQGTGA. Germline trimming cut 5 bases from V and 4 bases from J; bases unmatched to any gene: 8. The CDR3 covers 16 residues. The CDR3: CASSRQGALGNQPQHF. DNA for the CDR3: TGTGCCAGCAGCCGACAGGGGGCATTGGGGAATCAGCCCCAGCATTTT.

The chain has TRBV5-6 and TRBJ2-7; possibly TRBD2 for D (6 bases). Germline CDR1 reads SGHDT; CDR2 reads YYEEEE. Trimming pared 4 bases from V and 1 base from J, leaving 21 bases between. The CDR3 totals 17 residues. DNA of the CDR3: TGTGCCAGCAGCCGGGTGGGAGGAACGGCCTATTCCTACGAGCAGTACTTC. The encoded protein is CASSRVGGTAYSYEQYF.

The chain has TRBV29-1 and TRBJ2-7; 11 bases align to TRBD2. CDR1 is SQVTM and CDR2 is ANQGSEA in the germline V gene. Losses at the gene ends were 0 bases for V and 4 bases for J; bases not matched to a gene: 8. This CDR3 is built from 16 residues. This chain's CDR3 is CSVEEQTSGNPYEQYF. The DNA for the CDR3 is TGCAGCGTTGAAGAACAGACTAGCGGGAACCCGTACGAGCAGTACTTC.

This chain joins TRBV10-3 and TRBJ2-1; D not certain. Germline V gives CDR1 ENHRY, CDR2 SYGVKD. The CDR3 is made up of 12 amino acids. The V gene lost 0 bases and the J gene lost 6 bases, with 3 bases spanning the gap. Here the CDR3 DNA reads TGTGCCATCAGTGAGTCCGCCAATGAGCAGTTCTTC. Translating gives CAISESANEQFF.

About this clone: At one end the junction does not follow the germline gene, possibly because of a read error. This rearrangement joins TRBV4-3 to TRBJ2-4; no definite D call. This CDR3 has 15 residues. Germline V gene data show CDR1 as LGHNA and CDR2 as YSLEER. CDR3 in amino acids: CTSSQDPVAKNIQYF. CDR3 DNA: TGCACCAGCAGCCAAGATCCAGTAGCCAAAAACATTCAGTACTTC.

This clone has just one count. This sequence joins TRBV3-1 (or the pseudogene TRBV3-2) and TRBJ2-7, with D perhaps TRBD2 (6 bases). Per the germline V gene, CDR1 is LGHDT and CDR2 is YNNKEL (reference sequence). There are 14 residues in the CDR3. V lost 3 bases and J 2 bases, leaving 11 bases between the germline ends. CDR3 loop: CASSQGLYTYEQYF. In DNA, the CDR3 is TGTGCCAGCAGCCAGGGACTTTACACCTACGAGCAGTACTTC.

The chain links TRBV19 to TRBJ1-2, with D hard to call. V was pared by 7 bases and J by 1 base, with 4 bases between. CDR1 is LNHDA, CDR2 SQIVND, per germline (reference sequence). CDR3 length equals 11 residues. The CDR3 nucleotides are TGTGCCAGTATCGGTAACTATGGCTACACCTTC. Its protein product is CASIGNYGYTF.

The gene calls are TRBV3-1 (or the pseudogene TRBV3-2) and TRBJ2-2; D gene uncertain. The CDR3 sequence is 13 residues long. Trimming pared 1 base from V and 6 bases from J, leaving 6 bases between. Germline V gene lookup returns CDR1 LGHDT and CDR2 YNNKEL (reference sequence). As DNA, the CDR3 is TGTGCCAGCAGCCAAGGGGGTGCCGGGGAGCTGTTTTTT. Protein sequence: CASSQGGAGELFF.

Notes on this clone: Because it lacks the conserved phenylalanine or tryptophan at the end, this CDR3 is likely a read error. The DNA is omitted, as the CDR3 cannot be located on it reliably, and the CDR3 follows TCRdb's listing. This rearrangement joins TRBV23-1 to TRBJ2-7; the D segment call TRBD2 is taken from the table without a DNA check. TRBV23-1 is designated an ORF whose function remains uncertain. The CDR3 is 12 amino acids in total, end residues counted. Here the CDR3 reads CASSQIRSGATI.

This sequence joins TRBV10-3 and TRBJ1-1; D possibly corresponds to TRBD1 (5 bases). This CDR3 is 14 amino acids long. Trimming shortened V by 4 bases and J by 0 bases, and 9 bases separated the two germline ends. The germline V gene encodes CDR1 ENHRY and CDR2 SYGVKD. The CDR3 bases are TGTGCCATCAGTGGGGGCTACATGAACACTGAAGCTTTCTTT. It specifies CAISGGYMNTEAFF.

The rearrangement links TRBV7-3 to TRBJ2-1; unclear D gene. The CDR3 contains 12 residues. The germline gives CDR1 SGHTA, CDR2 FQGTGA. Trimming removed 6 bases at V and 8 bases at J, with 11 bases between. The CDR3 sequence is CASRGKGDEQFF. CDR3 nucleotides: TGTGCCAGCAGGGGGAAGGGCGATGAGCAGTTCTTC.

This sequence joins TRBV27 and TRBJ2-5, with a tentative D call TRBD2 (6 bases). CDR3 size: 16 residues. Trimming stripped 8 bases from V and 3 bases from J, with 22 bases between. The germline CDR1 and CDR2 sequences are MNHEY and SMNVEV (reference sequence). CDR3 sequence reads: CASRPWGGDPKETQYF. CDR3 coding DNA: TGTGCCAGCCGTCCCTGGGGCGGGGACCCTAAAGAGACCCAGTACTTC.